A selection of T cell receptor beta chains follows, all from one sample in a study of cytotoxic CD8 clonotypes in ibrutinib-treated CLL. Sequenced by immunoSEQ multiplex PCR; TCRdb stores in-frame clones only, minus some. The sample holds about 40,000 clones, roughly 72% seen once. Sequenced material: PBMCs, taken at disease progression, from a patient treated with ibrutinib. Source of these receptors: a human donor with chronic lymphocytic leukemia. CDR3s include the opening cysteine and the closing phenylalanine or tryptophan. Fields, in order: CDR3 length, J gene, clone size, V gene, D gene, CDR3 DNA, CDR3 protein. The D gene is left open where the match is weak. Not all rows give a size; the values are once, few, many and, for expanded clones, a class.

>16|TRBJ2-3|once|TRBV27|TRBD2
TGTGCCAGCAGTATCACTAGCGGGGGGGCTACAGATACGCAGTATTTT
CASSITSGGATDTQYF
>15|TRBJ2-7|medium-sized|TRBV27|NA
TGTGCCAGCAGCCCCGAAGGTGGATCGGGCTACGAGCAGTACTTC
CASSPEGGSGYEQYF
>11|TRBJ2-7|NA|TRBV2|TRBD1
TGTGCCAGCGGGACAGCAAGGGAGCAGTACTTC
CASGTAREQYF
>14|TRBJ2-2|few|TRBV6-4|NA
TGTGCCAGCAGTCAGGGAGAAGACACCGGGGAGCTGTTTTTT
CASSQGEDTGELFF
>14|TRBJ1-1|NA|TRBV4-1|TRBD1
TGCGCCAGCAGCCGCCGGGACAGGGACACTGAAGCTTTCTTT
CASSRRDRDTEAFF
>13|TRBJ1-5|NA|TRBV30|TRBD1
TGTGCCTGGCAGGGGGAGGGCAATCAGCCCCAGCATTTT
CAWQGEGNQPQHF
>13|TRBJ2-4|NA|TRBV25-1|NA
TGTGCCAGCAGTGAAAGGGAGGTGGACATTCAGTACTTC
CASSEREVDIQYF
>15|TRBJ1-3|few|TRBV11-2|TRBD1
TGTGCCAGCAGCCCAGGGACAGGGGGGGGAAACACCATATATTTT
CASSPGTGGGNTIYF
>16|TRBJ1-1|NA|TRBV5-4|NA
TGTGCCAGCAGCACCCCCGGACAGCGACGGAACACTGAAGCTTTCTTT
CASSTPGQRRNTEAFF
>15|TRBJ2-7|NA|TRBV30|TRBD2
TGTGCCTGGAGTGTAGGGTGGGGGGGTCCTGACGAGCAGTACTTC
CAWSVGWGGPDEQYF
>13|TRBJ1-6|NA|TRBV7-6|NA
TGTGCCAGCAGATCAGGGGAGGATTCACCCCTCCACTTT
CASRSGEDSPLHF
>15|TRBJ2-7|few|TRBV25-1|NA
TGTGCCAGCAGTGAAGGCGCGGGTGCCTCCTACGAGCAGTACTTC
CASSEGAGASYEQYF
>13|TRBJ2-7|few|TRBV5-4|NA
TGTGCCAGCAGCACGCTAGACAGGCGCGAGCAGTACTTC
CASSTLDRREQYF
>15|TRBJ2-3|NA|TRBV25-1|NA
TGTGCCAGCAGTGAATGGTCCGTGGGCACAGATACGCAGTATTTT
CASSEWSVGTDTQYF
>13|TRBJ2-7|NA|TRBV23-1|TRBD2
TGCGCCAGCAGAGGACTAGCGGGGTACGAGCAGTACTTC
CASRGLAGYEQYF
>13|TRBJ2-2|NA|TRBV28|NA
TGTGCCAGCAGCCAAGGGCGCGCCGGGGAGCTGTTTTTT
CASSQGRAGELFF
>12|TRBJ2-1|NA|TRBV7-2|NA
TGTGCCAGCAGCTTAGTAGGGGTTGAGCAGTTCTTC
CASSLVGVEQFF
>13|TRBJ2-3|NA|TRBV27|NA
TGTGCCAGCAGTTTGACCCAGGGGGGGACGCAGTATTTT
CASSLTQGGTQYF
>18|TRBJ1-2|few|TRBV2|TRBD1
TGTGCCAGCAGCCCGACGGGGACAGGGGGCCCCACTAACTATGGCTACACCTTC
CASSPTGTGGPTNYGYTF
>16|TRBJ2-3|once|TRBV11-2|NA
TGTGCCAGCAGCTTCATGGGGAGCGGCGGGACAGATACGCAGTATTTT
CASSFMGSGGTDTQYF
>12|TRBJ1-2|NA|TRBV28|NA
TGTGCCAGCAGTTTTGAGGGATCCGGCTACACCTTC
CASSFEGSGYTF
>13|TRBJ1-2|few|TRBV27|NA
TGTGCCAGCAGTTTACAGGGTCAGGATGGCTACACCTTC
CASSLQGQDGYTF
>16|TRBJ2-7|NA|TRBV4-1|NA
TGCGCCAGCAGCCAAGGGTTTGGGGGCTTATCCTACGAGCAGTACTTC
CASSQGFGGLSYEQYF
>15|TRBJ2-3|NA|TRBV9|TRBD2
TGTGCCAGCAGCCCCGAGGAGGGGAGGGGAGATACGCAGTATTTT
CASSPEEGRGDTQYF
>14|TRBJ2-5|NA|TRBV10-1|NA
TGCGCCAGCAGTGAGTCGAGCGGGCAAGAGACCCAGTACTTC
CASSESSGQETQYF
>14|TRBJ2-1|NA|TRBV7-6|TRBD2
TGTGCCAGCAGCTTAGTGCGGGAGGGGGTCTTCGCGGTCTTC
CASSLVREGVFAVF
>14|TRBJ2-1|NA|TRBV4-1|TRBD2
TGCGCCAGCAGACCAGCGGGGGGGCCGCTTGAGCAGTTCTTC
CASRPAGGPLEQFF
>14|TRBJ2-1|NA|TRBV11-3|TRBD2
TGTGCCAGCAGCTCAAGCGGGGGTTACAATGAGCAGTTCTTC
CASSSSGGYNEQFF
>16|TRBJ2-5|few|TRBV5-4|NA
TGTGCCAGCAGCCCGGTTCAACGGAGCCATCAAGAGACCCAGTACTTC
CASSPVQRSHQETQYF
>18|TRBJ1-1|NA|TRBV4-1|NA
TGCGCCAGCAGCCAAGAGTACTGGGTCGGCAGGGGGAACACTGAAGCTTTCTTT
CASSQEYWVGRGNTEAFF
>13|TRBJ1-1|NA|TRBV15|NA
TGTGCCACCAGCATCCGGGCGAACACTGAAGCTTTCTTT
CATSIRANTEAFF
>15|TRBJ2-3|NA|TRBV7-9|NA
TGTGCCAGCAGCTTAGCACAGACCCGAACAGATACGCAGTATTTT
CASSLAQTRTDTQYF
>16|TRBJ1-5|NA|TRBV28|NA
TGTGCCAGCAGTTGGGCTCCTCGAGTGGGCAATCAGCCCCAGCATTTT
CASSWAPRVGNQPQHF
>13|TRBJ1-2|NA|TRBV18|NA
TGTGCCAGCTCACCAGACGGGAGCTATGGCTACACCTTC
CASSPDGSYGYTF
>14|TRBJ1-2|NA|TRBV4-1|NA
TGCGCCAGCAGCCAATTCGGGGGGGCAGATGGCTACACCTTC
CASSQFGGADGYTF
>13|TRBJ1-2|NA|TRBV28|NA
TGTGCCAGCAGCAAAGGGACACCCGAGGGCTACACCTTC
CASSKGTPEGYTF
>13|TRBJ2-7|NA|TRBV6-6|TRBD1
TGTGCCAGCAGCTCGGGACAGTATGAGGAGCAGTACTTC
CASSSGQYEEQYF
>16|TRBJ2-1|NA|TRBV19|NA
TGTGCCAGTAGTACCCCCATTGCAGGCCATAACAATGAGCAGTTCTTC
CASSTPIAGHNNEQFF
>15|TRBJ2-3|NA|TRBV19|NA
TGTGCCAGTAGTATCGGTAGCGCCTTCACAGATACGCAGTATTTT
CASSIGSAFTDTQYF
>14|TRBJ2-7|NA|TRBV19|NA
TGTGCCAGTAGTATCAGCCAGGGTCCCTACGAGCAGTACTTC
CASSISQGPYEQYF
>13|TRBJ2-1|NA|TRBV6-5|TRBD2
TGTGCCAGCAGTACACTAGCGAGGAATGAGCAGTTCTTC
CASSTLARNEQFF
>15|TRBJ2-3|NA|TRBV11-2|TRBD1
TGTGCCAGCAGCTTAGGCAGGGGGTACACAGATACGCAGTATTTT
CASSLGRGYTDTQYF
>12|TRBJ2-7|once|TRBV28|TRBD1
TGTGCCAGCAATCGGGACAGGACCCTCGAGTACTTC
CASNRDRTLEYF
>14|TRBJ2-7|NA|TRBV21-1|NA
TGTGCCAGCAGCACCGGGACAGCAACCTACGAGCAGTACTTC
CASSTGTATYEQYF
>15|TRBJ2-2|NA|TRBV5-1|TRBD2
TGCGCCAGCAGCCCCGAGGATAGCGGGGGGGACGGGCTGTTTTTT
CASSPEDSGGDGLFF
>15|TRBJ2-7|NA|TRBV11-1|TRBD1
TGTGCCAGCAGCTCGTTGACAGGGTGGACCCACGAGCAGTACTTC
CASSSLTGWTHEQYF
>14|TRBJ1-1|NA|TRBV5-8|NA
TGTGCCAGCAGCTTTGGAAATATGAACACTGAAGCTTTCTTT
CASSFGNMNTEAFF